A selection of T cell receptor beta chains follows, all from one sample in a study of metastatic and nonmetastatic thyroid tumors. TCRdb reanalyzed the PCR reads with MiXCR. This sample carries 35,000 to 40,000 clones, roughly 28% of them seen once, and the ten largest clones take roughly a tenth. Sequenced input: blood. Receptors were obtained from a male donor with papillary thyroid cancer or a benign thyroid nodule (not recorded which). Some clones in this sample may be carry-over from other donors' samples. Both conserved end residues are part of each CDR3. A D gene is named only where the DNA matches it firmly. Clone size is given for some rows only: seen once, a few or many times, or a class if the clone is expanded.

v_gene	abundance	len	d_gene	j_gene	CDR3nt	CDR3aa
TRBV11-2	-	16	TRBD1	TRBJ2-5	TGTGCCAGCAGCGACGGGACAGAGCCCGAGGAAGAGACCCAGTACTTC	CASSDGTEPEEETQYF
TRBV12-3/TRBV12-4	few	13	-	TRBJ1-3	TGTGCCAGCAGTTACTCGGGGTTGACCACCATATATTTT	CASSYSGLTTIYF
TRBV28	many	13	-	TRBJ1-1	TGTGCCAGCAGTTTTTCTGGGACCCCTGAAGCTTTCTTT	CASSFSGTPEAFF
TRBV20-1	medium-sized	14	-	TRBJ2-1	TGCAGTGCTAGTGCACCTTTTTCCTACAATGAGCAGTTCTTC	CSASAPFSYNEQFF
TRBV6-4	medium-sized	13	-	TRBJ2-2	TGTGCCAGCAGTGACTCTAGCACCGGGGAGCTGTTTTTT	CASSDSSTGELFF
TRBV28	-	18	TRBD1	TRBJ2-2	TGTGCCAGCAGTTTATTTATTTGGGACAGAACCCACACCGGGGAGCTGTTTTTT	CASSLFIWDRTHTGELFF
TRBV28	-	14	TRBD1	TRBJ1-3	TGTGCCAGCACTCCGGGGGACAGGGGATACACCATATATTTT	CASTPGDRGYTIYF
TRBV11-2	-	18	TRBD2	TRBJ2-3	TGTGCCAGCAGCGTAGGGACTAGCGGGAGCCGGAGCACAGATACGCAGTATTTT	CASSVGTSGSRSTDTQYF
TRBV10-3	many	13	-	TRBJ2-1	TGTGCCCATTCTACCACACCCTACAATGAGCAGTTCTTC	CAHSTTPYNEQFF
TRBV11-1	-	14	-	TRBJ2-7	TGTGCCAGCAGCTTAGGACGTAACTCCTACGAGCAGTACTTC	CASSLGRNSYEQYF
TRBV6-1	medium-sized	12	-	TRBJ1-5	TGTGCCAGCACCCCGTCCGACGGTCCGGGACATTTT	CASTPSDGPGHF
TRBV6-1	few	15	TRBD1	TRBJ2-7	TGTGCCAGCAGTGCCGGGACAGGGGCCTTCCACGAGCAGTACTTC	CASSAGTGAFHEQYF
TRBV6-2/TRBV6-3	few	15	-	TRBJ1-5	TGTGCCAGCAGTTACAGGGGGTCGGGCAATCAGCCCCAGCATTTT	CASSYRGSGNQPQHF
TRBV25-1	few	15	-	TRBJ1-1	TGTGCCAGCAGTGCCCCGGGGGGGGGATTGGGTGAAGCTTTCTTT	CASSAPGGGLGEAFF
TRBV6-2/TRBV6-3	few	15	-	TRBJ2-1	TGTGCCAGCAGTAGTCCCGGGACACTTTACAATGAGCAGTTCTTC	CASSSPGTLYNEQFF
TRBV29-1	-	14	TRBD1	TRBJ1-2	TGCAGCGTTGAAGCCCTGGACAGGGAATCGAGCTACACCTTC	CSVEALDRESSYTF
TRBV20-1	-	17	-	TRBJ2-1	TGCAGTGCTAGAGACTGGGACCAGGATACTCGCTACAATGAGCAGTTCTTC	CSARDWDQDTRYNEQFF
TRBV20-1	-	15	TRBD1	TRBJ1-2	TGCAGTGCTAAGGGACAGACAAGAGCTAACTATGGCTACACCTTC	CSAKGQTRANYGYTF
TRBV2	many	17	-	TRBJ2-2	TGTGCCAGCAGTGTTTTCGCGGGAAGGTATTCCACCGGGGAGCTGTTCTTT	CASSVFAGRYSTGELFF
TRBV11-2	medium-sized	14	-	TRBJ1-2	TGTGCCAGCACCAATCTCGGGCGTAACTATGGCTACACCTTC	CASTNLGRNYGYTF
TRBV6-2/TRBV6-3	-	14	TRBD1	TRBJ2-3	TGTGCCAGCAGTCGGACAGGAGCCACAGATACGCAGTATTTT	CASSRTGATDTQYF
TRBV20-1	-	13	-	TRBJ1-3	TGCAGTGCCCAAGCAGGGTCTGGAAACACCATATATTTT	CSAQAGSGNTIYF
TRBV7-7	once	14	-	TRBJ2-7	TGTGCTTCCTCCTTTAGACAGGCGGCCTACGAGCAGTACTTC	CASSFRQAAYEQYF
TRBV6-2/TRBV6-3	-	14	-	TRBJ2-2	TGTGCCAGCAGTTACAAGGGGTCCACCGGGGAGCTGTTTTTT	CASSYKGSTGELFF
TRBV20-1	medium-sized	15	TRBD2	TRBJ2-1	TGCAGTGCTAGAACGCTAGCGGGAGAGATGAATGAGCAGTTCTTC	CSARTLAGEMNEQFF
TRBV27	many	14	-	TRBJ1-1	TGTGCCAGCAGTTTATCGAACCTGAACACTGAAGCTTTCTTT	CASSLSNLNTEAFF
TRBV3-1	-	16	-	TRBJ2-1	TGTGCCAGCAGCCAGGATATGGGCCTTCCCTACAATGAGCAGTTCTTC	CASSQDMGLPYNEQFF
TRBV11-2	-	16	TRBD1	TRBJ1-1	TGTGCCAGCAGCTTAGGTGCGACCGTCAGGGGGACTGAAGCTTTCTTT	CASSLGATVRGTEAFF
TRBV27	few	14	TRBD1	TRBJ1-4	TGTGCCAGCAGTTTACGGACAGGGAATCAAAAACTGTTTTTT	CASSLRTGNQKLFF
TRBV9	-	15	TRBD1	TRBJ1-2	TGTGCCAGCGCTTCAGGGGGCCAGGCTAACTATGGCTACACCTTC	CASASGGQANYGYTF
TRBV7-3	-	14	TRBD2	TRBJ2-3	TGTGCCAACAGCTTAAGCGGGAGTCGGTATACGCAGTATTTT	CANSLSGSRYTQYF
TRBV11-2	medium-sized	16	-	TRBJ2-2	TGTGCCAGCAAACGTGACTACGACGTTAACACCGGGGAGCTGTTTTTT	CASKRDYDVNTGELFF
TRBV4-1	-	22	-	TRBJ1-5	TGCGCCAGCAGCCAAGATAGGGCCCCGGGAAGCGTCCCCGCCGCGCTGCCACAGCCCCAGCATTTT	CASSQDRAPGSVPAALPQPQHF
TRBV6-1	few	13	-	TRBJ1-2	TGTGCCAGCAGAACTCAGGGGTACTATGGCTACACCTTC	CASRTQGYYGYTF
TRBV3-1	-	12	-	TRBJ2-5	TGTGCCACATCTCTTAGCAGAGAGACCCAGTACTTC	CATSLSRETQYF
TRBV3-1	many	14	-	TRBJ2-1	TGTGCCAGCAGCCAGGGGGAATCCTACAATGAGCAGTTCTTC	CASSQGESYNEQFF
TRBV20-1	many	14	TRBD2	TRBJ2-3	TGCAGTGCTCAGCGGGAGGCCCGCACAGATACGCAGTATTTT	CSAQREARTDTQYF
TRBV6-1	few	17	-	TRBJ2-3	TGTGCCAGCAGTGACCTCCTCCTAGCTGGGGTCACAGATACGCAGTATTTT	CASSDLLLAGVTDTQYF
TRBV4-2	many	16	-	TRBJ2-6	TGTGCCAGCAGCCAAGTTGGGGGTACTGGAGCCAACGTCCTGACTTTC	CASSQVGGTGANVLTF
TRBV28	many	16	-	TRBJ2-6	TGTGCCAGCAGTTCCCTCCGAAGCTCTGGGGCCAACGTCCTGACTTTC	CASSSLRSSGANVLTF
TRBV6-1	once	13	-	TRBJ2-4	TGTGCCAGCAGAGGAGGGTTTGATGACATTCAGTACTTC	CASRGGFDDIQYF
TRBV30	-	13	TRBD2	TRBJ2-7	TGTGCCTGGAGTGTTCCTAGCGGCTACGAGCAGTACTTC	CAWSVPSGYEQYF
TRBV5-1	-	15	TRBD1	TRBJ2-7	TGCGCCAGCAGCTTGCTAGCAGGGGGCCCCTACGAGCAGTACTTC	CASSLLAGGPYEQYF